These 21 T cell receptor beta chains were all obtained from the same sample, sequenced in a study of control samples from healthy donors and cancer patients. The protocol was immunoSEQ multiplex PCR, while the TCRdb copy is restricted to in-frame clones and leaves out a portion. The data show some 150,000 clones, with just under 95% seen just once and 4.1% held by the top ten. What was sequenced was blood. The receptor source for this set is a woman between 55 and 75 years old in good health.

The chain has TRBV6-1 and TRBJ1-2, with D unresolved. The CDR3 has 12 amino acids. The V end lost 0 bases, the J end lost 4 bases, and 3 bases lay between the germline ends. Germline V gives CDR1 MNHNS, CDR2 SASEGT. The CDR3 spells CASSEAAYGYTF. CDR3 DNA: TGTGCCAGCAGTGAAGCGGCCTATGGCTACACCTTC.

V is TRBV9 and J is TRBJ2-2; D is tentatively TRBD1 or TRBD2 (6 bases each). V was trimmed by 4 bases and J by 0 bases, leaving 16 bases between them. Germline assignment: CDR1 SGDLS and CDR2 YYNGEE. CDR3 length equals 17 residues. CDR3 coding DNA: TGTGCCAGCAGCTCTAGGGGGGACTTACCGAACACCGGGGAGCTGTTTTTT. Residues: CASSSRGDLPNTGELFF.

The chain carries TRBV3-1 (or the pseudogene TRBV3-2) and TRBJ2-1; D is unclear. The CDR3 spans 13 residues. The V gene lost 1 base and the J gene lost 8 bases, with 9 bases spanning the gap. Per germline, CDR1 LGHDT and CDR2 YNNKEL (reference sequence). CDR3 protein: CASSQASGYEQFF. The DNA of the CDR3 is TGTGCCAGCAGCCAAGCTAGTGGGTATGAGCAGTTCTTC.

The J gene is TRBJ1-2, the V gene TRBV30; TRBD1 is a possible D gene (5 bases). Germline V gene data show CDR1 as GTSNPN and CDR2 as SVGIG (reference sequence). Trimming cost V 0 bases and J 8 bases, with 13 bases left between them. The CDR3 sequence is 13 residues long. The CDR3 region is CAWSVQEGKGYTF. The CDR3 DNA reads TGTGCCTGGAGTGTACAGGAGGGTAAAGGCTACACCTTC. The complete variable domain, with remaining parts taken from reference TRBV30 and TRBJ1-2, reads SQTIHQWPATLVQPVGSPLSLECTVEGTSNPNLYWYRQAAGRGLQLLFYSVGIGQISSEVPQNLSASRPQDRQFILSSKKLLLSDSGFYLCAWSVQEGKGYTFGSGTRLTVV.

The CDR3 sequence: CASSLTSGGGGGEAFF. In DNA form, the CDR3 reads TGCGCCAGCAGCTTGACCTCAGGGGGCGGCGGAGGTGAAGCTTTCTTT. This chain joins TRBV5-1 and TRBJ1-1; 8 nucleotides line up with TRBD1. Trimming cost V 1 base and J 7 bases; bases outside gene matches: 12. The germline V gene encodes CDR1 SGHRS and CDR2 YFSETQ. The CDR3 has 16 residues.

The rearrangement joins TRBV7-9 to TRBJ2-3, with unresolved D. In germline, CDR1 is SEHNR, CDR2 FQNEAQ (reference sequence). Trimming left V 0 bases short and J 0 bases short, with 7 bases between. The CDR3 sequence is 15 residues long. The CDR3 DNA is TGTGCCAGCAGCTTAGCTCGTTTTAGCACAGATACGCAGTATTTT. This sequence encodes CASSLARFSTDTQYF.

The CDR3 DNA reads TGTGCCAGCAGTTCGGAGGGGGCGCTTCTATTGAACATTCAGTACTTC. This translates into CASSSEGALLLNIQYF. The gene calls are TRBV6-2 or TRBV6-3 and TRBJ2-4; the D gene is possibly TRBD1 (7 bases). The CDR3 totals 16 residues. Germline V gives CDR1 MNHEY, CDR2 SVGEGT. The ends were cut back, 4 bases at V and 7 bases at J, with 20 bases in the middle.

The chain carries TRBV20-1 and TRBJ1-2, with D unresolved. CDR3 length: 14 residues. Trimming left V 6 bases short and J 6 bases short, with 20 bases between. Germline CDR1 reads DFQATT; CDR2 reads SNEGSKA (reference sequence). The CDR3: CSASRQSSGDGYTF. In DNA, the CDR3 is TGCAGTGCGAGTAGGCAGTCAAGTGGGGATGGCTACACCTTC.

The DNA for the CDR3 is TGCGCCAGCAGCCCCGAACCCCGAACCTACGAGCAGTACTTC. Its translation: CASSPEPRTYEQYF. J is TRBJ2-7 and V is TRBV5-1; D gene ambiguous. Germline V lookup: CDR1 SGHRS, CDR2 YFSETQ. The CDR3 totals 14 residues. Between the trimmed V and J ends, which lost 4 bases and 2 bases, there was a span of 13 bases.

This clone was seen a single time. The chain uses TRBV19 and TRBJ1-1, with D unclear. V lost 1 base and J 4 bases, leaving 10 bases between the germline ends. The CDR3 runs 14 residues. CDR1 LNHDA and CDR2 SQIVND come from the germline V gene (reference sequence). Here the CDR3 reads CASSIGGFGTEAFF. CDR3 bases: TGTGCCAGTAGTATAGGAGGGTTCGGCACTGAAGCTTTCTTT.

The table lists this clone with a few counts. The J gene is TRBJ1-6, the V gene TRBV4-3; D is uncertain. Deletions cut 2 bases from V and 6 bases from J, with 17 bases between. The germline CDR1 and CDR2 sequences are LGHNA and YSLEER. This CDR3 is 17 amino acids long. CDR3 in DNA: TGCGCCAGCAGCCAAACCCCTTCGGGAGGGATTAATTCACCCCTCCACTTT. This translates into CASSQTPSGGINSPLHF.

CDR3 bases: TGCGCCAGCAGCCAAGTCAGGCAGGGCGTTGCCCAAGAGACCCAGTACTTC. Its translation is CASSQVRQGVAQETQYF. The chain joins TRBV4-1 to TRBJ2-5; the D gene is possibly TRBD1 (5 bases). Per germline, CDR1 MGHRA and CDR2 YSYEKL. Trimming removed 1 base from V and 1 base from J, with 16 bases in between. The CDR3 contains 17 residues.

The genes are TRBV5-1 and TRBJ1-4; no definite D call. V dropped 0 bases and J dropped 8 bases, with 14 bases sitting between them. CDR3 size: 15 residues. The germline CDR1 and CDR2 sequences are SGHRS and YFSETQ. The CDR3 sequence is CASSLDEGGAEKLFF. The CDR3 bases are TGCGCCAGCAGCTTGGATGAGGGCGGAGCCGAAAAACTGTTTTTT.

The rearrangement links TRBV7-8 to TRBJ2-7; 7 bases align to TRBD1. Germline CDR1 is SGHVS and CDR2 is FQNEAQ. J gave up 5 bases and V 5 bases, and 12 bases lay outside the gene matches. The CDR3 extends over 15 amino acids. The CDR3 spells CASSTLSGTADEQYF. Written as DNA, the CDR3 is TGTGCCAGCAGCACCCTGTCCGGGACAGCCGACGAGCAGTACTTC.

The rearrangement links TRBV5-4 to TRBJ1-1, with TRBD1 identical over 8 bases. The CDR3 is made up of 11 amino acids. Germline values: CDR1 SGHNT, CDR2 YYREEE (reference sequence). V lost 4 bases to trimming and J lost 11 bases; unmatched junction nucleotides: 4. The CDR3 DNA reads TGTGCCAGCAGCATGGACAGGGAGGCTTTCTTT. Translation: CASSMDREAFF.

The J gene is TRBJ2-7, the V gene TRBV11-2; 9 bases agree with TRBD2. V shed 5 bases and J 3 bases; nucleotides not matched to a gene: 14. The CDR3 is made up of 17 amino acids. The germline V gene encodes CDR1 SGHAT and CDR2 FQNNGV. This CDR3 is CASSRRAQRGVHYEQYF. Written as DNA, the CDR3 is TGTGCCAGCAGCCGCCGCGCACAGCGGGGGGTACACTACGAGCAGTACTTC.

This clone came up once. V and J are TRBV3-1 (or the pseudogene TRBV3-2) and TRBJ1-2, with 7 bases matching TRBD1. J gave up 10 bases and V 1 base, and 3 bases lay outside the gene matches. Germline loops: CDR1 LGHDT, CDR2 YNNKEL (reference sequence). The CDR3 consists of 12 residues. CDR3 nucleotide sequence: TGTGCCAGCAGCCAAGCCACAGGGGTCTACACCTTC. This encodes CASSQATGVYTF.

The chain employs TRBV27 and TRBJ1-2, with TRBD1 as a possible D gene (6 bases). Germline loops: CDR1 MNHEY, CDR2 SMNVEV (reference sequence). The CDR3 extends over 14 amino acids. V was trimmed by 2 bases and J by 4 bases, leaving 11 bases between them. CDR3 sequence reads: CASSLNRDFYGYTF. CDR3 DNA: TGTGCCAGCAGTTTAAACAGGGACTTCTATGGCTACACCTTC.

The V gene is TRBV11-2, the J gene TRBJ2-1, with D perhaps TRBD2 (5 bases). Germline CDR1 SGHAT, CDR2 FQNNGV. The CDR3 has 17 amino acids. V was shortened by 5 bases and J by 4 bases, with 21 bases between the two germline ends. CDR3 coding DNA: TGTGCCAGCAGCGGGAAACTAGTCCCGACCTATTACAATGAGCAGTTCTTC. This sequence encodes CASSGKLVPTYYNEQFF.

The rearrangement links TRBV7-2 to TRBJ2-3; 10 nucleotides line up with TRBD2. Germline V CDR1 and CDR2: SGHTA, FQGNSA. CDR3 length equals 17 residues. After removal of 3 bases from V and 2 bases from J, the junction contained 8 bases not matched to a gene. The CDR3 loop reads CASSFYGTSVTTDTQYF. CDR3 bases: TGTGCCAGCAGCTTCTACGGGACTAGCGTTACCACAGATACGCAGTATTTT.

Here the CDR3 reads CASSPTGVYGYTF. CDR3 nucleotides: TGTGCCAGCAGCCCGACAGGGGTATATGGCTACACCTTC. This rearrangement joins TRBV5-4 to TRBJ1-2, with TRBD1 matching over 8 bases. V was clipped by 4 bases and J by 5 bases; unmatched bases: 4. Germline V gene data show CDR1 as SGHNT and CDR2 as YYREEE (reference sequence). CDR3 length: 13 residues.